These 27 T cell receptor beta chains share one sample of origin, sequenced in a study of blood T cell repertoires in COVID-19. Some clones are missing from TCRdb's copy, which holds only in-frame ones; the method was immunoSEQ multiplex PCR. This repertoire shows about 82,000 clones, 82% found once; its top ten account for 6% to 7.5%. Specimen: peripheral blood. All receptors derive from a man aged 45-65 years with active or convalescent COVID-19.

This chain links TRBV7-8 with TRBJ1-2, with TRBD1 identical over 8 bases. CDR3 size: 15 residues. Germline CDR1 SGHVS, CDR2 FQNEAQ. J gave up 0 bases and V 7 bases, and 7 bases lay outside the gene matches. CDR3 bases: TGTGCCAGCACCCAAGGACAGGGAACTAACTATGGCTACACCTTC. Translation: CASTQGQGTNYGYTF.

V and J are TRBV6-1 and TRBJ2-3; 7 bases match TRBD1. V lost 2 bases, J lost 15 bases, and 11 bases stayed unmatched. CDR3 length: 13 amino acids. Per germline, CDR1 MNHNS and CDR2 SASEGT. The CDR3 loop reads CASSEFERGPGYF. The CDR3 nucleotides are TGTGCCAGCAGTGAATTCGAGAGGGGGCCGGGATATTTT.

The V gene is TRBV12-2, the J gene TRBJ1-1; no DNA check was done on the table's D call, TRBD1. TRBV12-2 is a listed pseudogene. This CDR3 contains 15 residues. In DNA, the CDR3 is TGTGCAAGTCGCCAGCACCACCAACCAGGGACTGAAGCTTTCTTT. It codes for CASRQHHQPGTEAFF.

This chain uses TRBV18 with TRBJ1-2; the match to TRBD1 covers 9 bases. This CDR3 is built from 14 residues. Germline V gene data show CDR1 as KGHSH and CDR2 as LQKENI. J gave up 5 bases and V 4 bases, and 5 bases lay outside the gene matches. CDR3 in DNA: TGTGCCAGCTCACAGGGACAGGGAGAATATGGCTACACCTTC. It encodes CASSQGQGEYGYTF. Full variable domain (outside the CDR3, taken from reference TRBV18 and TRBJ1-2): NAGVMQNPRHLVRRRGQEARLRCSPMKGHSHVYWYRQLPEEGLKFMVYLQKENIIDESGMPKERFSAEFPKEGPSILRIQQVVRGDSAAYFCASSQGQGEYGYTFGSGTRLTVV.

The rearrangement links TRBV29-1 to TRBJ2-5, with a possible D match to TRBD1 (6 bases). Germline V gene data show CDR1 as SQVTM and CDR2 as ANQGSEA. This CDR3 is 12 amino acids long. With 2 bases removed from V and 4 bases from J, the gap between germline ends came to 8 bases. Here the CDR3 reads CSVERGGETQYF. The CDR3 DNA is TGCAGCGTTGAAAGAGGGGGAGAGACCCAGTACTTC.

V gene TRBV19 combines with J gene TRBJ1-5, with 9 bases matching TRBD1. V was pared by 7 bases and J by 4 bases, with 8 bases of the junction left unmatched. The germline V gene encodes CDR1 LNHDA and CDR2 SQIVND (reference sequence). The CDR3 has 15 amino acids. The DNA of the CDR3 is TGTGCCAGTACTTTGGGGACAGGGTATAATCAGCCCCAGCATTTT. It encodes CASTLGTGYNQPQHF.

The chain links TRBV6-5 to TRBJ2-1, with D perhaps TRBD1 (5 bases). The length of the CDR3 is 14 residues. Germline assignment: CDR1 MNHEY and CDR2 SVGAGI. Trimming took 9 bases from V and 1 from J, leaving 13 bases between them. The DNA for the CDR3 is TGTGCCAGGGCTAGGGGAAGGTCCTACAATGAGCAGTTCTTC. This gives the protein CARARGRSYNEQFF.

V usage is TRBV30 and J usage is TRBJ2-1, with a weak D call TRBD2 (6 bases). This CDR3 region has 14 residues. Trimming stripped 3 bases from V and 0 bases from J, with 9 bases between. Germline V gene data show CDR1 as GTSNPN and CDR2 as SVGIG (reference sequence). CDR3 region: CAWRGGPSYNEQFF. CDR3 coding DNA: TGTGCCTGGAGGGGGGGACCCTCCTACAATGAGCAGTTCTTC.

The rearrangement uses TRBV5-1 and TRBJ1-4, with D possibly TRBD1 on 5 matching bases. From germline, CDR1 is SGHRS and CDR2 YFSETQ. The V and J ends lost 0 bases and 4 bases respectively, with 13 bases between them. CDR3 length equals 16 residues. In DNA, the CDR3 is TGCGCCAGCAGCTTGGCCGGGGGTTATGGTAATGAAAAACTGTTTTTT. Amino acids: CASSLAGGYGNEKLFF.

A few counts support this clone. V gene TRBV12-3 or TRBV12-4 combines with J gene TRBJ1-2; no firm D call. Trimming took off 5 bases at V and 3 bases at J, with 7 bases between the two ends. The CDR3 length is 12 residues. CDR3 bases: TGTGCCAGCAGTCCAGAGGACTATGGCTACACCTTC. Translating gives CASSPEDYGYTF.

The chain recombines TRBV7-2 with TRBJ1-1; TRBD1 matches 9 bases. Germline-derived CDR1 and CDR2 are SGHTA and FQGNSA. This CDR3 has 13 amino acids. V lost 5 bases and J lost 10; bases outside the gene matches: 8. This CDR3 reads CASSTQGATGAFF. For the CDR3, the DNA is TGTGCCAGCAGCACACAGGGGGCAACGGGAGCTTTCTTT.

The chain employs TRBV18 and TRBJ1-2; no reliable D call. V gave up 2 bases and J gave up 1 base, with 14 bases separating them. Germline assignment: CDR1 KGHSH and CDR2 LQKENI. CDR3 size: 16 residues. CDR3 bases: TGTGCCAGCTCACCATCGGGAGGGAGCGATAACTATGGCTACACCTTC. This encodes CASSPSGGSDNYGYTF.

The rearrangement joins TRBV19 to TRBJ2-2, with D perhaps matching TRBD2 (5 bases). This CDR3 comprises 14 residues. Germline V lookup: CDR1 LNHDA, CDR2 SQIVND (reference sequence). The V gene lost 6 bases and the J gene lost 4 bases, with 12 bases spanning the gap. The CDR3 coding sequence is TGTGCCAGTAGGATTCAGGACTTCACCGGGGAGCTGTTTTTT. Its protein product is CASRIQDFTGELFF.

The CDR3 protein is CASSPRGRNDEKLFF. The CDR3 DNA sequence: TGCGCCAGCAGCCCCAGGGGACGGAATGATGAAAAACTGTTTTTT. V is TRBV4-3 and J is TRBJ1-4; possible D gene TRBD1, 6 bases. Germline values: CDR1 LGHNA, CDR2 YSLEER. The CDR3 is 15 residues long. V was pared by 4 bases and J by 6 bases, with 15 bases between.

The chain is built from TRBV4-3 and TRBJ2-2, with 9 bases identical to TRBD1. V gave up 4 bases and J gave up 4 bases; unmatched junction bases: 7. CDR3 length equals 16 residues. Germline CDR1 and CDR2: LGHNA and YSLEER. This CDR3 is CASSLWTGVATGELFF. CDR3 DNA sequence: TGCGCCAGCAGCCTATGGACAGGGGTTGCCACCGGGGAGCTGTTTTTT.

The chain combines TRBV27 with TRBJ2-5; TRBD2 matches 13 bases. J lost 1 base, V lost 6 bases, and 5 bases had no gene match. The CDR3 is 16 amino acids. Germline V CDR1 and CDR2: MNHEY, SMNVEV (reference sequence). CDR3 DNA: TGTGCCAGCAGCCCTCGACTAGCGGGGGGCCAAGAGACCCAGTACTTC. Encoded protein: CASSPRLAGGQETQYF.

The genes are TRBV30 and TRBJ1-3; weak D call: TRBD1 (5 bases). CDR1 is GTSNPN and CDR2 is SVGIG in the germline V gene (reference sequence). V shed 0 bases and J shed 3 bases, with 18 bases lying between them. The CDR3 loop spans 17 amino acids. This CDR3 reads CAWSVGERPFFGNTIYF. The CDR3 coding sequence is TGTGCCTGGAGTGTAGGGGAACGGCCTTTTTTTGGAAACACCATATATTTT. The variable domain in full, with the rest retrieved from reference TRBV30 and TRBJ1-3, is SQTIHQWPATLVQPVGSPLSLECTVEGTSNPNLYWYRQAAGRGLQLLFYSVGIGQISSEVPQNLSASRPQDRQFILSSKKLLLSDSGFYLCAWSVGERPFFGNTIYFGEGSWLTVV.

The chain couples TRBV28 to TRBJ1-6; D is uncertain. The CDR3 is 14 residues long. Germline CDR1 and CDR2: MDHEN and SYDVKM. Trimming stripped 7 bases from V and 8 bases from J, with 15 bases between. This CDR3 reads CASKNEGGDSPLHF. The CDR3 DNA reads as TGTGCCAGCAAGAACGAGGGCGGTGATTCACCCCTCCACTTT. The complete variable domain, with remaining parts taken from reference TRBV28 and TRBJ1-6, reads DVKVTQSSRYLVKRTGEKVFLECVQDMDHENMFWYRQDPGLGLRLIYFSYDVKMKEKGDIPEGYSVSREKKERFSLILESASTNQTSMYLCASKNEGGDSPLHFGNGTRLTVT.

V and J are TRBV6-5 and TRBJ2-2, with D maybe TRBD1 (6 bases). V lost 5 bases, J lost 3 bases, and 13 bases lay in between. CDR3 size: 15 residues. Per the germline V gene, CDR1 is MNHEY and CDR2 is SVGAGI. CDR3 residues: CASSPRTAYTGELFF. The CDR3, as DNA: TGTGCCAGCAGTCCTCGGACAGCCTACACCGGGGAGCTGTTTTTT.

V is TRBV2 and J is TRBJ2-5; TRBD1 matches at 7 bases. The germline V gene has CDR1 SNHLY and CDR2 FYNNEI. This CDR3 is 13 amino acids long. Losses at the gene ends were 10 bases for V and 2 bases for J; bases not matched to a gene: 7. The CDR3 loop is CATKTGSQETQYF. DNA for the CDR3: TGTGCCACCAAGACAGGGTCACAAGAGACCCAGTACTTC.

The CDR3: CASSPRDGRSGETQYF. For the CDR3, the DNA is TGCGCCAGCAGCCCTCGTGACGGCCGTTCGGGTGAGACCCAGTACTTC. This chain links TRBV4-3 with TRBJ2-5, with no clear D. V was cut by 4 bases and J by 5 bases, with 20 bases left in between. CDR3 length: 16 residues. The germline V gene encodes CDR1 LGHNA and CDR2 YSLEER.

The V and J genes are TRBV10-3 and TRBJ2-7, with 8 bases aligning to TRBD1. The CDR3 runs 12 residues. The germline V gene has CDR1 ENHRY and CDR2 SYGVKD. The V segment lost 6 bases and the J segment 2 bases; nucleotides outside the gene matches: 0. The CDR3 loop reads CAIRDRAYEQYF. CDR3 nucleotides: TGTGCCATCAGGGACAGGGCCTACGAGCAGTACTTC.

In this sample, this clone turned up a few times. The chain has TRBV2 and TRBJ2-1, with D tentatively TRBD2 (5 bases). V was cut by 6 bases and J by 8 bases, with 23 bases left in between. Germline CDR1 reads SNHLY; CDR2 reads FYNNEI. There are 16 residues in the CDR3. CDR3 sequence reads: CASRKREGLSGHEQFF. The DNA of the CDR3 is TGTGCCAGCAGAAAACGGGAAGGTCTATCAGGCCATGAGCAGTTCTTC. Full variable domain (remainder filled in from reference TRBV2 and TRBJ2-1): EPEVTQTPSHQVTQMGQEVILRCVPISNHLYFYWYRQILGQKVEFLVSFYNNEISEKSEIFDDQFSVERPDGSNFTLKIRSTKLEDSAMYFCASRKREGLSGHEQFFGPGTRLTVL.

For this clone: The sample carries other DNA sequences with the same CDR3. This rearrangement joins TRBV3-1 (or the pseudogene TRBV3-2) to TRBJ1-5; 9 nucleotides line up with TRBD1. V was clipped by 4 bases and J by 2 bases; unmatched bases: 3. The germline V gene encodes CDR1 LGHDT and CDR2 YNNKEL (reference sequence). The CDR3 has 15 residues. CDR3 coding DNA: TGTGCCAGCAGCCCAACAGGGGGCGGCAATCAGCCCCAGCATTTT. It yields the protein CASSPTGGGNQPQHF.

J is TRBJ2-1 and V is TRBV10-3; 10 bases are shared with TRBD1. J was trimmed by 5 bases and V by 2 bases; bases with no gene match: 0. The CDR3 is 14 residues long. Germline CDR1 and CDR2: ENHRY and SYGVKD. This CDR3 is CAISEGQGDNEQFF. The CDR3 bases are TGTGCCATCAGTGAGGGACAGGGGGACAATGAGCAGTTCTTC.

The CDR3 reads CASSLLHSNEQFF. The CDR3 nucleotides read TGTGCCAGCAGTTTACTTCACAGCAATGAGCAGTTCTTC. The chain uses TRBV12-3 or TRBV12-4 and TRBJ2-1, with D unclear. Trimming cost V 2 bases and J 6 bases, with 8 bases left between them. The CDR3 runs to 13 residues.

V and J are TRBV1 and TRBJ1-6; the D call of TRBD1 is as the table states it, not checked on the DNA. TRBV1 is annotated as a pseudogene. The CDR3 is 16 residues long. CDR3 DNA sequence: TGCACCAGCAGCCAGACGTGGGGGACAGCCAATTCACCCCTCCACTTT. Translation gives CTSSQTWGTANSPLHF.